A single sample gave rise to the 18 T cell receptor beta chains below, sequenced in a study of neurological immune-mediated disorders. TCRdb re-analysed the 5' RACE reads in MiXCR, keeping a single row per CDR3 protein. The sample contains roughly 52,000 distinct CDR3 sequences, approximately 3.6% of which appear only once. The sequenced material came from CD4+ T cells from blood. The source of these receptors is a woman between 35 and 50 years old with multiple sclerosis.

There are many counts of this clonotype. The CDR3 spells CASSLDRAGAREKLFF. The CDR3 region has the DNA TGTGCCAGCAGCTTAGATCGAGCAGGGGCTCGTGAAAAACTGTTTTTT. The J gene is TRBJ1-4, the V gene TRBV11-2, with D maybe TRBD1 (6 bases). The length of the CDR3 is 16 residues. V gave up 0 bases and J gave up 7 bases, with 15 bases separating them. Germline lookup yields CDR1 SGHAT and CDR2 FQNNGV.

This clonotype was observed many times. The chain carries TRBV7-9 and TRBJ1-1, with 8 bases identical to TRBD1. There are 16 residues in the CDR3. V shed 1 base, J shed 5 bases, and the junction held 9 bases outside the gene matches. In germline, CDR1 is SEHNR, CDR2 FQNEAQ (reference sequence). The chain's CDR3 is CASSLGTGGLGTEAFF. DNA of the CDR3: TGTGCCAGCAGCTTAGGAACAGGGGGACTTGGGACTGAAGCTTTCTTT.

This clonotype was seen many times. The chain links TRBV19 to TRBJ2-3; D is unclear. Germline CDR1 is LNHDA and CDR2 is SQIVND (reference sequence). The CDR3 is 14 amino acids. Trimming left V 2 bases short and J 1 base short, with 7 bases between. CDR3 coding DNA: TGTGCCAGTAGTATAAAATTGGGCACAGATACGCAGTATTTT. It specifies CASSIKLGTDTQYF.

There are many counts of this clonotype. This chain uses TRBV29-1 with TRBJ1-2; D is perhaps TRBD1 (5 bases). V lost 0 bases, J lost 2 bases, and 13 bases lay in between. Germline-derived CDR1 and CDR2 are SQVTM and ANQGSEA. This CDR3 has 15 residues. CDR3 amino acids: CSVEDLAGTNYGYTF. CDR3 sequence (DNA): TGCAGCGTTGAAGACCTAGCAGGGACCAACTATGGCTACACCTTC.

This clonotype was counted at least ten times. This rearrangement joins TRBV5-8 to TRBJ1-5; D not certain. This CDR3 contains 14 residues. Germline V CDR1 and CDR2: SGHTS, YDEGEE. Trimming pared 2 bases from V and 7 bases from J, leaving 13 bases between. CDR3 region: CASSLLQNLQPQHF. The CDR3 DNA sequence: TGTGCCAGCAGCTTATTACAGAACTTACAGCCCCAGCATTTT.

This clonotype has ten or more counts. The CDR3 DNA sequence: TGTGCCAGCAGCACGGGGGGCGGATTCTCCTACGAGCAGTACTTC. Its translation is CASSTGGGFSYEQYF. The gene calls are TRBV5-4 and TRBJ2-7; maybe TRBD2 (7 bases). CDR1 SGHNT and CDR2 YYREEE come from the germline V gene (reference sequence). This CDR3 contains 15 residues. V dropped 4 bases and J dropped 0 bases, with 14 bases sitting between them.

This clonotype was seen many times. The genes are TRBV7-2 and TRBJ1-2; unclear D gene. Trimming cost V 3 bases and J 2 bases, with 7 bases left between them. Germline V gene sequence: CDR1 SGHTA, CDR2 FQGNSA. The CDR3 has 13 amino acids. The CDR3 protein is CASSLDPNYGYTF. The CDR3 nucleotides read TGTGCCAGCAGCTTGGACCCAAACTATGGCTACACCTTC.

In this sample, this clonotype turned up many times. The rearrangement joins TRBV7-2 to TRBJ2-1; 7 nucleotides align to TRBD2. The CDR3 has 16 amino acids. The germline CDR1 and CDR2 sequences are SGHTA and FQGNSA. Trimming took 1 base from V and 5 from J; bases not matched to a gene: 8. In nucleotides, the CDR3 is TGTGCCAGCAGCTTAGTGGGGCTAGCGGTTAACAATGAGCAGTTCTTC. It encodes CASSLVGLAVNNEQFF.

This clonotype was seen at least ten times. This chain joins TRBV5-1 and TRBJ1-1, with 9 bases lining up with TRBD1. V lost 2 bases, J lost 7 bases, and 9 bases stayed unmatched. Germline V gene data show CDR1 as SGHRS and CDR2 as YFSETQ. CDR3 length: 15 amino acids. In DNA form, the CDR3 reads TGCGCCAGCAGCTTACAGGGGGCGGTAGGAGGTGAAGCTTTCTTT. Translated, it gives CASSLQGAVGGEAFF.

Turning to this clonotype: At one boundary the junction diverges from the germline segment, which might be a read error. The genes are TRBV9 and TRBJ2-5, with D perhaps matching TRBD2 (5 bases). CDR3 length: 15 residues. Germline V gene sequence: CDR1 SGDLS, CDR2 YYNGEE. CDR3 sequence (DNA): TGTGCCAGTAGCGTAGACCCGACGAATCAAGAGACCCAGTACTTC. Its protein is CASSVDPTNQETQYF.

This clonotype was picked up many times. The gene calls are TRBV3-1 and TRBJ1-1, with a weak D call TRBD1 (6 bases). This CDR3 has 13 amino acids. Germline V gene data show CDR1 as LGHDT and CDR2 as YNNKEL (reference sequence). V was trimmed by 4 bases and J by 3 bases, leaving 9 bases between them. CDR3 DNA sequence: TGTGCCAGCAGCCTCCGGACAGACACTGAAGCTTTCTTT. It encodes CASSLRTDTEAFF.

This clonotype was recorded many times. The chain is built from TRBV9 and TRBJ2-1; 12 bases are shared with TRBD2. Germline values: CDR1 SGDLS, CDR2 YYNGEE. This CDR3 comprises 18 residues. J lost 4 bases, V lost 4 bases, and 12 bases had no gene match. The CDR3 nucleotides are TGTGCCAGCAGCCAAAGGGCTAGCGGGGGGGCGAAGTACAATGAGCAGTTCTTC. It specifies CASSQRASGGAKYNEQFF.

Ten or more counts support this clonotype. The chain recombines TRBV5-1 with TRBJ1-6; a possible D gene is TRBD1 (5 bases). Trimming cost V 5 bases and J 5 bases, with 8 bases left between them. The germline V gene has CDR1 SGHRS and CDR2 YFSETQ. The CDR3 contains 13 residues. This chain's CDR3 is CASSLQDNSPLHF. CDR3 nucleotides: TGCGCCAGCAGTCTACAGGATAATTCACCCCTCCACTTT.

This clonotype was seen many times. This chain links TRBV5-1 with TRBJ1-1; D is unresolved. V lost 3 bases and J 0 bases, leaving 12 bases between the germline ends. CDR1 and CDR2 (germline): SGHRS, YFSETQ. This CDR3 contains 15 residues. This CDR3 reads CASSSEARVNTEAFF. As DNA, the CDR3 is TGCGCCAGCAGCTCGGAGGCGAGGGTGAACACTGAAGCTTTCTTT.

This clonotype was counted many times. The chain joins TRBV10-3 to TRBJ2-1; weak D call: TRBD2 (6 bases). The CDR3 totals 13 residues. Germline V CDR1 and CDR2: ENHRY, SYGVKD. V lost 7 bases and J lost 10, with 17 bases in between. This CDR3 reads CAINGGAGREQFF. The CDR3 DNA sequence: TGTGCCATCAATGGCGGGGCGGGGCGGGAGCAGTTCTTC.

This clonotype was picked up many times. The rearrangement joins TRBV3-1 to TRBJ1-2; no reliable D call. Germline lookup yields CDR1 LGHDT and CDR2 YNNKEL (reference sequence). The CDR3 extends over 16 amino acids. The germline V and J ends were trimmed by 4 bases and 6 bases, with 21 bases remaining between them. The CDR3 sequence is CASSPEAPGGSDGYTF. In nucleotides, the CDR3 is TGTGCCAGCAGCCCCGAGGCCCCAGGAGGGTCCGATGGCTACACCTTC. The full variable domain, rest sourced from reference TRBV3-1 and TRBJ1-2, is DTAVSQTPKYLVTQMGNDKSIKCEQNLGHDTMYWYKQDSKKFLKIMFSYNNKELIINETVPNRFSPKSPDKAHLNLHINSLELGDSAVYFCASSPEAPGGSDGYTFGSGTRLTVV.

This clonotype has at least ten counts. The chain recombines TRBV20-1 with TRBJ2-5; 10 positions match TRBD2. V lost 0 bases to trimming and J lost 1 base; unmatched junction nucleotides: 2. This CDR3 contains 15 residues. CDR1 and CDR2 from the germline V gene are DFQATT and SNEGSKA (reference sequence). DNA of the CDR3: TGCAGTGCTAGAGAACTAGCGGGGTTCCAAGAGACCCAGTACTTC. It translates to CSARELAGFQETQYF.

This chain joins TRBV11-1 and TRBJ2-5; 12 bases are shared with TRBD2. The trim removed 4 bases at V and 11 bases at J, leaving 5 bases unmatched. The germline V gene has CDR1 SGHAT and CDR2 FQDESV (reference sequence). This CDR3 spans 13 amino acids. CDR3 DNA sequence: TGTGCCAGCAGCTCCGGGACTAGCGGGCCACAGTACTTC. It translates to CASSSGTSGPQYF.